This paragraph covers one T cell receptor beta chain sequence. Sequencing was performed with immunoSEQ multiplex PCR; in TCRdb, only in-frame clones are kept and a portion is missing. The data show around 5,000 clones, 70% to 80% seen once. The data were taken from a study of sequential checkpoint blockade in melanoma. V shed 5 bases and J 0 bases; nucleotides not matched to a gene: 8. The length of the CDR3 is 16 residues. Germline-derived CDR1 and CDR2 are SEHNR and FQNEAQ (reference sequence). Indicated treatment: randomized to nivolumab then ipilimumab (arm A) or the reverse (arm B). The input for sequencing was CD8+ T cells sorted from blood (inferred from file names), taken from a patient given nivolumab and ipilimumab in sequence. This sequence originates from a human donor with melanoma. The V gene is TRBV7-9, the J gene TRBJ1-1, with 8 bases identical to TRBD1. CDR3: CASSPQGAPMNTEAFF. CDR3 nucleotide sequence: TGTGCCAGCAGCCCCCAGGGGGCTCCCATGAACACTGAAGCTTTCTTT.